This is a list of T cell receptor beta chains from one sample in a study of T cell responses to AZD1222 COVID-19 vaccine. The assay was immunoSEQ multiplex PCR, and TCRdb's table has in-frame clones only and misses some. The sample shows about 73,000 clones, 89% of them seen only once. The starting material was peripheral blood, obtained 28 days after the second AZD1222 dose. All receptors derive from an adult who received the AZD1222 COVID-19 vaccine. The conserved cysteine and the conserved F or W are not part of the CDR3 here. Clone size is not always given. Where it is, it says once, few, many or a class for expanded clones.

clone size,J gene,V gene,CDR3 protein
-,TRBJ2-1,TRBV7-2,ASSLSPGYNEQF
-,TRBJ1-3,TRBV5-1,ASSGPPSGNTIY
-,TRBJ2-3,TRBV27,ASRAGRTDTQY
-,TRBJ2-3,TRBV5-3,ARSYSGSTDTQY
-,TRBJ1-1,TRBV25-1,ASSEYGGNTEAF
-,TRBJ1-1,TRBV12-3/TRBV12-4,ASRGVGGTEAF
-,TRBJ2-1,TRBV21-1,AKDNRGAEQF
-,TRBJ1-5,TRBV28,ASHGTVNQPQH
-,TRBJ1-5,TRBV6-2/TRBV6-3,ASSDPGQKNQPQH
-,TRBJ2-7,TRBV6-1,ASSEAGNYEQY
-,TRBJ2-1,TRBV24-1,ATRKPRLASYNEQF
-,TRBJ2-3,TRBV5-5,ASSLSGSTDTQY
-,TRBJ2-3,TRBV6-5,ASTKLGSGADTQY
few,TRBJ1-3,TRBV5-1,ASSLAGGQGSTIY
-,TRBJ1-2,TRBV30,AWSVSRNYGYT
once,TRBJ1-5,TRBV6-5,ASAGPAGSVQPQH
-,TRBJ1-1,TRBV7-9,ASRKAAASTEAF
-,TRBJ1-2,TRBV24-1,ATSEPTGGNYGYT
once,TRBJ2-3,TRBV4-1,ASSRLREGSDTQY
-,TRBJ2-5,TRBV15,ATSRALAGGGETQY
-,TRBJ1-6,TRBV19,ASTRGDRGNSPLH
few,TRBJ2-3,TRBV5-7,ASSSGLLNSTDTQY
-,TRBJ2-1,TRBV7-2,ASTLGGGPLSYNEQF
-,TRBJ2-5,TRBV12-3/TRBV12-4,ASSSPQETQY
-,TRBJ2-3,TRBV19,ASSTHLADVSTDTQY
-,TRBJ2-4,TRBV9,ASSVAPSTQNIQY
-,TRBJ1-5,TRBV3-1/TRBV3-2,ASSQQGGSNQPQH
-,TRBJ2-5,TRBV5-1,ASSLGGGRETQY
-,TRBJ2-1,TRBV7-8,ASSLAPDREWNEQF
-,TRBJ1-5,TRBV21-1,ASSLRQTYSNQPQH
-,TRBJ2-7,TRBV27,ASSSRWTAEPYEQY
-,TRBJ1-5,TRBV27,ASSFRAVGQPQH
-,TRBJ1-4,TRBV7-8,ASSLASPGQAMGEKLF
-,TRBJ2-5,TRBV4-2,ASSMGLAEETQY
-,TRBJ2-5,TRBV6-5,ASSDSGTGRETQY
-,TRBJ1-5,TRBV7-2,ASSSSGVQQPQH
-,TRBJ2-1,TRBV19,ASSMVAGGYSYNEQF
-,TRBJ2-2,TRBV9,ASSEGVVVNTGELF
-,TRBJ2-2,TRBV4-1,ASRPTDRAASNTGELF
-,TRBJ2-1,TRBV7-8,ASSLRTSSGGPYNEQF
-,TRBJ1-4,TRBV4-2,ASSEGQGEKLF
-,TRBJ2-1,TRBV6-6,ASSPMLRTSGRDSSYNEQF
-,TRBJ1-2,TRBV19,ASSMLGNGYT
-,TRBJ2-6,TRBV4-2,ASSQDPVAGGVAGANVLT
-,TRBJ2-7,TRBV7-9,ASSLELGAKEQY
-,TRBJ1-3,TRBV6-6,ASSLDSSRTLYSGNTIY
-,TRBJ1-2,TRBV5-1,ASSPGEWDYGYT
-,TRBJ1-1,TRBV3-1/TRBV3-2,ASSQGRGPYTEAF
-,TRBJ2-2,TRBV5-1,ASSLIAENTGELF
-,TRBJ2-3,TRBV5-1,ASSLVRDYTDTQY
-,TRBJ1-3,TRBV28,ASSFAPDLGNTIY